The rows below give T cell receptor beta chains drawn from one sample of a study of cytomegalovirus exposure and HLA in healthy donors. Assay used: immunoSEQ multiplex PCR; TCRdb lists only in-frame clones, some missing. The sample has some 120,000 clones, roughly 70% seen once. Sequenced: PBMCs. These receptors were obtained from a man aged 35 to 55 in good health and CMV-seropositive. The CDR3 runs from the conserved cysteine through the conserved F or W. A D gene is named only where the DNA matches it firmly.

d_call: TRBD2; v_call: TRBV6-1; cdr3_aa: CASREGPSGLDEQYF
d_call: TRBD2; v_call: TRBV19; cdr3_aa: CASSSPRLAGRDTQYF
d_call: NA; v_call: TRBV23-1; cdr3_aa: CAIIPPQGIIYEQYF
d_call: NA; v_call: TRBV15; cdr3_aa: CATRNAGSANEKLFF
d_call: NA; v_call: TRBV6-5; cdr3_aa: CASSYDWRSYNEQFF
d_call: TRBD1; v_call: TRBV19; cdr3_aa: CASRQGDLTGANVLTF
d_call: TRBD1; v_call: TRBV9; cdr3_aa: CASSPRTGGTEAFF
d_call: NA; v_call: TRBV6-6; cdr3_aa: CASSTEQGNLYEQYF
d_call: TRBD2; v_call: TRBV11-2; cdr3_aa: CASSLDPPGLGSAYEQYF
d_call: TRBD2; v_call: TRBV7-9; cdr3_aa: CASSPPRGYEQYF
d_call: NA; v_call: TRBV6-6; cdr3_aa: CASRRVNQPQHF
d_call: NA; v_call: TRBV5-1; cdr3_aa: CASSLVQGNEQFF
d_call: NA; v_call: TRBV6-5; cdr3_aa: CASSYLGGNEQFF
d_call: NA; v_call: TRBV9; cdr3_aa: CASSVIGSGVAETQYF
d_call: TRBD2; v_call: TRBV7-6; cdr3_aa: CASSLGDGGYGTDTQYF
d_call: NA; v_call: TRBV5-1; cdr3_aa: CASSLEGGDNEQFF
d_call: NA; v_call: TRBV5-4; cdr3_aa: CASSYGGRNTEAFF
d_call: TRBD1; v_call: TRBV12-5; cdr3_aa: CASGPGQERGYTF
d_call: TRBD2; v_call: TRBV27; cdr3_aa: CASSILAGASYEQYF
d_call: TRBD2; v_call: TRBV5-1; cdr3_aa: CASSLRPGRQETQYF